Sequencing of this TCR beta chain was carried out in a study of T cells after yellow fever vaccination. Whole-study findings and limits: Peaking faster, on day 5 versus 15, the secondary response was nonetheless weaker.

This clonotype was observed a few times. Its antigen remains unknown. TCRdb processed the 5' RACE reads anew with MiXCR; each CDR3 protein has one entry. Of some 160,000 distinct CDR3 sequences listed, approximately 6.7% are singletons. This CDR3 is 13 amino acids long. V was clipped by 5 bases and J by 4 bases; unmatched bases: 7. Germline CDR1 DFQATT, CDR2 SNEGSKA (reference sequence). The sequence derives from a man younger than 35 who received the YFV17D yellow fever vaccine. The chain has TRBV20-1 and TRBJ1-2; TRBD1 matches at 7 bases. Source: CD4+ T cells sorted from PBMCs, taken 5 to 6 days after the first yellow fever vaccination. The CDR3, as DNA: TGCAGTGCTCCGCTGACAGGGAGCTATGGCTACACCTTC. This gives the protein CSAPLTGSYGYTF.